Described below is a single TCR beta chain sequence and its context. Its specificity is unknown. These data belong to a study of cytomegalovirus exposure and HLA in healthy donors. PCR was performed using 60 Vbeta and 13 Jbeta primers. Only in-frame clones appear in the TCRdb table, and some are missing; sequencing was by immunoSEQ multiplex PCR. The data contain 150,000 to 200,000 clones, around 78% of them singletons. V lost 4 bases and J lost 4; bases outside the gene matches: 0. CDR1 is LGHNA and CDR2 is YNFKEQ in the germline V gene. This CDR3 is 13 amino acids long. General study points: Later analysis indicated greater clonal expansion among HLA-associated TCR beta chains than among equally common other chains. The study dropped some indistinguishable V segments, TRBV6-2 and TRBV6-3 among them. It emerged from a later analysis that several of the most significant clusters appeared to be linked to common viral pathogens.

Sequences were obtained from PBMCs. J is TRBJ2-7 and V is TRBV4-2; 11 nucleotides line up with TRBD1. This receptor was taken from a woman in her thirties in good health and CMV-seropositive. The CDR3 spells CASSRDRGYEQYF. Written as DNA, the CDR3 is TGTGCCAGCAGCCGGGACAGGGGGTACGAGCAGTACTTC.